These 9 T cell receptor beta chains share one sample of origin, sequenced in a study of blood T cell repertoires in COVID-19. The protocol was immunoSEQ multiplex PCR, while the TCRdb copy is restricted to in-frame clones and leaves out a portion. The data show some 190,000 clones, less than 85% seen once. What was sequenced was peripheral blood. These receptors all stem from a woman aged 45-60 years with acute or convalescent COVID-19.

CDR3: CASSLDRRGGDEQFF. In nucleotides, the CDR3 is TGTGCCAGCTCCCTGGATCGGCGGGGCGGGGATGAGCAGTTCTTC. The gene calls are TRBV18 and TRBJ2-1; D possibly corresponds to TRBD2 (6 bases). CDR1 and CDR2 (germline): KGHSH, LQKENI. The CDR3 loop spans 15 amino acids. Trimming pared 6 bases from V and 8 bases from J, leaving 20 bases between.

The sample holds one count of this clone. The V gene is TRBV18, the J gene TRBJ1-2; maybe TRBD1 (6 bases). Trimming pared 0 bases from V and 5 bases from J, leaving 13 bases between. The CDR3 extends over 15 amino acids. Germline CDR1 is KGHSH and CDR2 is LQKENI. The CDR3 loop is CASSPPAGVGYGYTF. The CDR3, as DNA: TGTGCCAGCTCACCACCAGCAGGGGTGGGATATGGCTACACCTTC.

The chain employs TRBV7-2 and TRBJ1-6, with 10 bases that match TRBD1. V lost 3 bases and J lost 7; bases outside the gene matches: 12. The CDR3 is 18 amino acids. CDR1 is SGHTA, CDR2 FQGNSA, per germline. Here the CDR3 reads CASSLSGTGAAINSPLHF. CDR3 bases: TGTGCCAGCAGCTTGTCCGGGACAGGGGCTGCAATCAATTCACCCCTCCACTTT.

This rearrangement joins TRBV7-2 to TRBJ1-6; perhaps TRBD1 as D (5 bases). The CDR3 length is 15 residues. The V and J ends lost 1 base and 7 bases respectively, with 11 bases between them. Germline V gene data show CDR1 as SGHTA and CDR2 as FQGNSA. The CDR3 bases are TGTGCCAGCAGCTTAGGGGGGAGGTCCAATTCACCCCTCCACTTT. The encoded protein is CASSLGGRSNSPLHF.

Only one count was recorded for this clone. The chain has TRBV6-2 or TRBV6-3 and TRBJ2-1; a weak D match, TRBD2 (6 bases). The CDR3 is 18 residues long. The germline V gene encodes CDR1 MNHEY and CDR2 SVGEGT. Trimming removed 0 bases from V and 0 bases from J, with 15 bases in between. The DNA of the CDR3 is TGTGCCAGCAGTTACTCGAGGGAGGCCCTGAGCTCCTACAATGAGCAGTTCTTC. This encodes CASSYSREALSSYNEQFF.

CDR3 in DNA: TGTGCCTGGCAAATGCCAACTAGCGGGAGGGCCGATACGCAGTATTTT. Its protein product is CAWQMPTSGRADTQYF. The V gene is TRBV30, the J gene TRBJ2-3, with 13 bases identical to TRBD2. Trimming cost V 5 bases and J 6 bases; bases outside gene matches: 11. This CDR3 region has 16 residues. The germline V gene has CDR1 GTSNPN and CDR2 SVGIG (reference sequence).

This clone has a handful of counts. The DNA for the CDR3 is TGTGCCAGCAGCTTAGCTGGGGCAAACTCTGGAAACACCATATATTTT. Its translation: CASSLAGANSGNTIYF. V gene TRBV7-2 combines with J gene TRBJ1-3; possible D gene TRBD1, 5 bases. V was cut by 0 bases and J by 0 bases, with 9 bases left in between. Germline CDR1 and CDR2: SGHTA and FQGNSA. This CDR3 contains 16 residues.

The chain has TRBV3-1 (or the pseudogene TRBV3-2) and TRBJ2-1, with TRBD2 matching over 9 bases. The trim removed 6 bases at V and 8 bases at J, leaving 2 bases unmatched. Germline V gene lookup returns CDR1 LGHDT and CDR2 YNNKEL (reference sequence). This CDR3 contains 12 residues. Written as DNA, the CDR3 is TGTGCCAGCAGTCTAGCGGGGTATGAGCAGTTCTTC. This sequence encodes CASSLAGYEQFF.

The chain recombines TRBV19 with TRBJ1-1; TRBD1 matches at 8 bases. Unmatched junction bases numbered 16, after V lost 8 bases and J lost 5 bases. Germline V gene data show CDR1 as LNHDA and CDR2 as SQIVND (reference sequence). The CDR3 has 16 amino acids. The CDR3 here is CASLMGIGQGGTEAFF. In DNA, the CDR3 is TGTGCCAGTTTAATGGGGATCGGACAGGGTGGTACTGAAGCTTTCTTT.